This T cell receptor beta chain was documented in a study of blood T cell repertoires in COVID-19. TCRdb's copy holds only in-frame clones and misses some; the assay was immunoSEQ multiplex PCR. The sample lists fewer than 130,000 clones, just over 75% occurring once. V was trimmed by 4 bases and J by 8 bases, leaving 16 bases between them. The CDR3 sequence is 14 residues long. Germline values: CDR1 SNHLY, CDR2 FYNNEI. This TCR was sampled from a woman aged 80 or over with acute or convalescent COVID-19. Sample: peripheral blood. The V gene is TRBV2, the J gene TRBJ2-3; maybe TRBD2 (5 bases). The CDR3 is CASSGGGLESTQYF. Written as DNA, the CDR3 is TGTGCCAGCAGTGGTGGCGGGCTAGAAAGTACGCAGTATTTT.